This T cell receptor (beta chain) was observed in a study of shared clonotypes between healthy human individuals. Across the whole study: A donor's plate count was three for CD4 naive and three for CD4 memory; CD8 naive had two and CD8 memory one.

The repertoire was sequenced with immunoSEQ multiplex PCR; TCRdb's copy has only in-frame clones and lacks some. The sample holds nearly 1 million clones; 76% are singletons and the top ten take roughly 1.5%. The CDR3 contains 18 residues. CDR1 and CDR2 (germline): MDHEN, SYDVKM. V was pared by 2 bases and J by 0 bases, with 17 bases between. The source material was memory CD4+ T cells sorted from blood. Sample subset: CD45RA-negative fraction. The TCR sequence derives from a man younger than 35 in good health. This rearrangement joins TRBV28 to TRBJ1-5; D possibly corresponds to TRBD1 (6 bases). The CDR3 nucleotides are TGTGCCAGCAGTTTAAGTGAGTGGGGGCAAGATAGCAATCAGCCCCAGCATTTT. Its translation: CASSLSEWGQDSNQPQHF. The whole variable domain, remainder taken from reference TRBV28 and TRBJ1-5, is DVKVTQSSRYLVKRTGEKVFLECVQDMDHENMFWYRQDPGLGLRLIYFSYDVKMKEKGDIPEGYSVSREKKERFSLILESASTNQTSMYLCASSLSEWGQDSNQPQHFGDGTRLSIL.